Listed below are T cell receptor beta chains from one sample, sequenced in a study of blood T cells in healthy people across ages. TCRdb re-called the 5' RACE reads through MiXCR, storing one row per CDR3 protein. The sample yields around 670,000 distinct CDR3 sequences, under 30% seen once. The sample was blood. These TCRs come from a woman over 75 in good health. CDR3s include the opening cysteine and the closing phenylalanine or tryptophan. The order of the fields is D gene, clone size, V gene, J gene, CDR3 protein, CDR3 DNA. D genes are given only for firm matches. The size of a clone is reported for some rows only, either as once, few or many, or as a class for expanded clones.

d_call: -; clone_size: few; v_call: TRBV21-1; j_call: TRBJ1-6; cdr3_aa: CASSPPRGWDSPLHF; cdr3_nt: TGTGCCAGCAGCCCACCCAGGGGCTGGGATTCACCCCTCCACTTT
d_call: -; clone_size: few; v_call: TRBV7-2; j_call: TRBJ1-1; cdr3_aa: CASSLIQPNTEAFF; cdr3_nt: TGTGCCAGCAGCTTAATACAGCCGAACACTGAAGCTTTCTTT
d_call: TRBD1; clone_size: many; v_call: TRBV28; j_call: TRBJ2-1; cdr3_aa: CASSHRDRSYNEQFF; cdr3_nt: TGTGCCAGCAGTCACCGGGACAGGTCCTACAATGAGCAGTTCTTC
d_call: -; clone_size: -; v_call: TRBV4-1; j_call: TRBJ1-1; cdr3_aa: CASSQVQGRTEAFF; cdr3_nt: TGCGCCAGCAGCCAAGTGCAGGGTAGGACTGAAGCTTTCTTT
d_call: -; clone_size: -; v_call: TRBV2; j_call: TRBJ2-7; cdr3_aa: CASSEEGPGLGGYEQYF; cdr3_nt: TGTGCCAGCAGTGAAGAGGGACCTGGCTTAGGCGGGTACGAGCAGTACTTC
d_call: -; clone_size: -; v_call: TRBV4-3; j_call: TRBJ2-7; cdr3_aa: CASSQGPLSYEQYF; cdr3_nt: TGCGCCAGCAGCCAAGGTCCCCTCTCCTACGAGCAGTACTTC
d_call: TRBD1; clone_size: -; v_call: TRBV6-2/TRBV6-3; j_call: TRBJ2-7; cdr3_aa: CASSPGQGSTYEQYF; cdr3_nt: TGTGCCAGCAGTCCGGGACAGGGGTCAACCTACGAGCAGTACTTC
d_call: -; clone_size: once; v_call: TRBV28; j_call: TRBJ1-2; cdr3_aa: CASTGGSYGHTF; cdr3_nt: TGTGCCAGCACCGGGGGAAGCTATGGCCACACCTTC
d_call: -; clone_size: many; v_call: TRBV20-1; j_call: TRBJ2-7; cdr3_aa: CSASGGDHEQYF; cdr3_nt: TGCAGTGCTAGCGGTGGGGATCACGAGCAGTACTTC
d_call: TRBD1; clone_size: -; v_call: TRBV27; j_call: TRBJ1-4; cdr3_aa: CASSRTGNRENEKLFF; cdr3_nt: TGTGCCAGCAGTCGGACAGGGAACAGGGAAAATGAAAAACTGTTTTTT
d_call: -; clone_size: once; v_call: TRBV18; j_call: TRBJ1-2; cdr3_aa: CASSPEQGSHGYTF; cdr3_nt: TGTGCCAGCTCACCAGAACAGGGTTCGCATGGCTACACCTTC
d_call: -; clone_size: many; v_call: TRBV29-1; j_call: TRBJ2-5; cdr3_aa: CSVDMVGQETQYF; cdr3_nt: TGCAGCGTTGACATGGTCGGACAAGAGACCCAGTACTTC
d_call: TRBD1; clone_size: -; v_call: TRBV10-3; j_call: TRBJ1-1; cdr3_aa: CAIRGGQGRRTEAFF; cdr3_nt: TGTGCCATCAGGGGGGGACAGGGGAGGAGAACTGAAGCTTTCTTT
d_call: TRBD2; clone_size: once; v_call: TRBV11-1; j_call: TRBJ2-5; cdr3_aa: CASTEGKLAGQETQYF; cdr3_nt: TGTGCCAGCACCGAGGGAAAACTAGCGGGGCAAGAGACCCAGTACTTC
d_call: TRBD1; clone_size: few; v_call: TRBV7-2; j_call: TRBJ1-5; cdr3_aa: CASSSLGQGRQPQHF; cdr3_nt: TGTGCCAGCAGCTCCCTGGGACAGGGAAGGCAGCCCCAGCATTTT
d_call: -; clone_size: -; v_call: TRBV7-2; j_call: TRBJ2-3; cdr3_aa: CASSFQASRNTQYF; cdr3_nt: TGTGCCAGCAGCTTCCAGGCGAGCAGGAATACGCAGTATTTT
d_call: TRBD1; clone_size: few; v_call: TRBV6-5; j_call: TRBJ1-2; cdr3_aa: CASSYSTGSGIYGYTF; cdr3_nt: TGTGCCAGCAGTTACTCGACAGGGTCCGGTATCTATGGCTACACCTTC
d_call: -; clone_size: many; v_call: TRBV3-1; j_call: TRBJ1-2; cdr3_aa: CASSQGQSNYGYTF; cdr3_nt: TGTGCCAGCAGCCAAGGACAGTCTAACTATGGCTACACCTTC
d_call: -; clone_size: few; v_call: TRBV7-2; j_call: TRBJ1-4; cdr3_aa: CASSLGGQKLFF; cdr3_nt: TGTGCCAGCAGCTTAGGAGGTCAAAAACTGTTTTTT
d_call: -; clone_size: few; v_call: TRBV24-1; j_call: TRBJ2-5; cdr3_aa: CATGDPGEGVSETQYF; cdr3_nt: TGTGCCACCGGTGATCCCGGAGAAGGGGTTTCGGAGACCCAGTACTTC
d_call: -; clone_size: -; v_call: TRBV7-6; j_call: TRBJ2-5; cdr3_aa: CASSLDVAETQYF; cdr3_nt: TGTGCCAGCAGCTTAGACGTGGCGGAGACCCAGTACTTC
d_call: -; clone_size: many; v_call: TRBV28; j_call: TRBJ2-3; cdr3_aa: CASSKPGRADTQYF; cdr3_nt: TGTGCCAGCAGCAAGCCCGGTCGCGCAGATACGCAGTATTTT
d_call: TRBD1; clone_size: many; v_call: TRBV4-2; j_call: TRBJ2-3; cdr3_aa: CASSQDTGLGQARYF; cdr3_nt: TGTGCCAGCAGCCAAGATACTGGGCTAGGACAGGCTCGGTATTTT
d_call: TRBD2; clone_size: many; v_call: TRBV11-2; j_call: TRBJ2-1; cdr3_aa: CASSLIAGEMISYNEQFF; cdr3_nt: TGTGCCAGCAGCTTGATAGCGGGGGAAATGATATCCTACAATGAGCAGTTCTTC
d_call: -; clone_size: -; v_call: TRBV4-3; j_call: TRBJ1-4; cdr3_aa: CASSQDWHSTNEKLFF; cdr3_nt: TGCGCCAGCAGCCAAGATTGGCACTCTACTAATGAAAAACTGTTTTTT
d_call: TRBD2; clone_size: many; v_call: TRBV20-1; j_call: TRBJ2-3; cdr3_aa: CSAFGSGGSTDTQYF; cdr3_nt: TGCAGTGCTTTTGGGAGCGGGGGAAGCACAGATACGCAGTATTTT
d_call: TRBD2; clone_size: many; v_call: TRBV20-1; j_call: TRBJ2-4; cdr3_aa: CSALPGLAGGFQNIQYF; cdr3_nt: TGCAGTGCTCTTCCGGGACTAGCGGGGGGGTTCCAAAACATTCAGTACTTC
d_call: -; clone_size: -; v_call: TRBV30; j_call: TRBJ2-1; cdr3_aa: CAWSVDPLGEQFF; cdr3_nt: TGTGCCTGGAGTGTAGATCCTTTAGGCGAGCAGTTCTTC
d_call: TRBD1; clone_size: -; v_call: TRBV9; j_call: TRBJ2-7; cdr3_aa: CACSVGQVFSYEQYF; cdr3_nt: TGTGCCTGCAGCGTAGGACAGGTCTTTTCCTACGAGCAGTACTTC
d_call: -; clone_size: -; v_call: TRBV13; j_call: TRBJ1-5; cdr3_aa: CASSLGGGRSNQPQHF; cdr3_nt: TGTGCCAGCAGCTTAGGGGGGGGCCGGAGCAATCAGCCCCAGCATTTT
d_call: TRBD1; clone_size: many; v_call: TRBV6-2/TRBV6-3; j_call: TRBJ2-1; cdr3_aa: CASSWDRLSYNEQFF; cdr3_nt: TGTGCCAGCAGCTGGGACAGATTATCCTACAATGAGCAGTTCTTC
d_call: TRBD2; clone_size: many; v_call: TRBV6-2/TRBV6-3; j_call: TRBJ2-1; cdr3_aa: CASSYRSSGASYNEQFF; cdr3_nt: TGTGCCAGCAGTTACCGGTCTAGCGGGGCCTCCTACAATGAGCAGTTCTTC
d_call: -; clone_size: -; v_call: TRBV11-2; j_call: TRBJ2-7; cdr3_aa: CASSLYRGGYEQYF; cdr3_nt: TGTGCCAGCAGCTTATACAGGGGGGGCTACGAGCAGTACTTC
d_call: -; clone_size: many; v_call: TRBV20-1; j_call: TRBJ1-6; cdr3_aa: CSANRQGLRDGTLHF; cdr3_nt: TGCAGTGCTAACCGGCAGGGTCTGCGGGATGGGACCCTCCACTTT
d_call: -; clone_size: many; v_call: TRBV18; j_call: TRBJ2-3; cdr3_aa: CASSPPVGGPFGATDTQYF; cdr3_nt: TGTGCCAGCTCACCACCAGTCGGCGGGCCGTTTGGGGCCACAGATACGCAGTATTTT
d_call: -; clone_size: many; v_call: TRBV29-1; j_call: TRBJ2-7; cdr3_aa: CSVERGFEGGRYEQYF; cdr3_nt: TGCAGCGTTGAACGTGGATTTGAGGGGGGGAGGTACGAGCAGTACTTC
d_call: TRBD2; clone_size: many; v_call: TRBV20-1; j_call: TRBJ2-7; cdr3_aa: CSARGGSEQYF; cdr3_nt: TGCAGTGCCCGGGGGGGTTCCGAGCAGTACTTC
d_call: -; clone_size: -; v_call: TRBV5-6; j_call: TRBJ2-2; cdr3_aa: CASSLLNRNTGELFF; cdr3_nt: TGTGCCAGCAGCTTGCTTAACAGGAACACCGGGGAGCTGTTTTTT
d_call: TRBD1; clone_size: few; v_call: TRBV5-1; j_call: TRBJ1-4; cdr3_aa: CASSLSEGGGRGKLFF; cdr3_nt: TGCGCCAGCAGCTTGTCTGAAGGGGGCGGAAGAGGAAAACTGTTTTTT
d_call: TRBD1; clone_size: -; v_call: TRBV30; j_call: TRBJ1-2; cdr3_aa: CAWRADRGHGYTF; cdr3_nt: TGTGCCTGGAGGGCCGACAGGGGTCATGGCTACACCTTC
d_call: TRBD2; clone_size: -; v_call: TRBV12-3/TRBV12-4; j_call: TRBJ2-3; cdr3_aa: CASSPSGRAHVTQYF; cdr3_nt: TGTGCCAGCAGTCCTAGCGGGAGGGCCCATGTTACGCAGTATTTT
d_call: -; clone_size: once; v_call: TRBV5-6; j_call: TRBJ2-4; cdr3_aa: CASSSTRTVKNIQYF; cdr3_nt: TGTGCCAGCAGCTCCACGAGGACGGTCAAAAACATTCAGTACTTC
d_call: -; clone_size: many; v_call: TRBV6-1; j_call: TRBJ1-2; cdr3_aa: CASSEALQGPLYGYTF; cdr3_nt: TGTGCCAGCAGTGAAGCGCTTCAGGGCCCACTCTATGGCTACACCTTC
d_call: TRBD1; clone_size: -; v_call: TRBV20-1; j_call: TRBJ1-5; cdr3_aa: CSAPGQGGQPQHF; cdr3_nt: TGCAGTGCCCCTGGACAGGGCGGTCAGCCCCAGCATTTT
d_call: -; clone_size: -; v_call: TRBV20-1; j_call: TRBJ1-1; cdr3_aa: CSARDRRKNTEAFF; cdr3_nt: TGCAGTGCTAGAGATAGAAGGAAGAACACTGAAGCTTTCTTT
d_call: TRBD2; clone_size: -; v_call: TRBV24-1; j_call: TRBJ2-3; cdr3_aa: CATSDPGLAGGTDTQYF; cdr3_nt: TGTGCCACCAGTGACCCTGGCCTAGCGGGGGGCACAGATACGCAGTATTTT
d_call: TRBD2; clone_size: -; v_call: TRBV20-1; j_call: TRBJ2-3; cdr3_aa: CSARRRELGDTQYF; cdr3_nt: TGCAGTGCTAGACGGCGGGAGCTCGGAGATACGCAGTATTTT
d_call: TRBD1; clone_size: -; v_call: TRBV11-2; j_call: TRBJ1-4; cdr3_aa: CASRWRTGRDNEKLFF; cdr3_nt: TGTGCCAGCAGGTGGAGGACAGGGAGGGATAATGAAAAACTGTTTTTT
d_call: -; clone_size: -; v_call: TRBV3-1; j_call: TRBJ1-1; cdr3_aa: CASSQRSGSNTEAFF; cdr3_nt: TGTGCCAGCAGCCAAAGGTCTGGCAGTAACACTGAAGCTTTCTTT
d_call: TRBD2; clone_size: -; v_call: TRBV7-2; j_call: TRBJ2-3; cdr3_aa: CATRGASGFITQYF; cdr3_nt: TGTGCCACGAGAGGGGCTAGCGGGTTTATTACGCAGTATTTT
d_call: -; clone_size: many; v_call: TRBV9; j_call: TRBJ1-4; cdr3_aa: CASSVGVATNEKLFF; cdr3_nt: TGTGCCAGCAGCGTTGGTGTTGCAACTAATGAAAAACTGTTTTTT
d_call: -; clone_size: -; v_call: TRBV12-2; j_call: TRBJ2-3; cdr3_aa: CASRLAYSLPSTDTQYF; cdr3_nt: TGTGCAAGTCGCTTAGCCTATTCGCTCCCTAGCACAGATACGCAGTATTTT
d_call: -; clone_size: -; v_call: TRBV20-1; j_call: TRBJ1-1; cdr3_aa: CSANDGQARTEAFF; cdr3_nt: TGCAGTGCTAATGACGGTCAGGCGCGGACTGAAGCTTTCTTT
d_call: -; clone_size: -; v_call: TRBV7-9; j_call: TRBJ1-2; cdr3_aa: CASSPRTAPGCTF; cdr3_nt: TGTGCCAGCAGCCCGAGGACAGCACCCGGCTGCACCTTC
d_call: -; clone_size: -; v_call: TRBV7-9; j_call: TRBJ2-1; cdr3_aa: CASSFTAGAPGDERFF; cdr3_nt: TGTGCCAGCAGCTTCACCGCAGGGGCCCCCGGGGATGAGCGGTTCTTC